These 29 T cell receptor beta chains were all obtained from the same sample, sequenced in a study of T cell responses to AZD1222 COVID-19 vaccine. Sequencing was performed with immunoSEQ multiplex PCR; in TCRdb, only in-frame clones are kept and a portion is missing. The sample has about 120,000 clones, about 90% seen once. The sequencing here drew on peripheral blood, taken on day 0 of AZD1222 vaccination. The source is an adult in good health.

This chain links TRBV7-9 with TRBJ1-5, with D possibly TRBD1 on 5 matching bases. Trimming took 8 bases from V and 3 from J, leaving 11 bases between them. From germline, CDR1 is SEHNR and CDR2 FQNEAQ (reference sequence). The CDR3 sequence is 13 residues long. This chain's CDR3 is CASQGLPNQPQHF. The CDR3 DNA sequence: TGTGCCAGCCAGGGCCTCCCCAATCAGCCCCAGCATTTT.

This CDR3 is CASSGSTGGFSEAFF. The CDR3 DNA reads as TGTGCCAGCAGCGGATCGACAGGGGGGTTCTCTGAAGCTTTCTTT. The chain is built from TRBV7-8 and TRBJ1-1, with 9 bases that match TRBD1. Germline V gene lookup returns CDR1 SGHVS and CDR2 FQNEAQ. The CDR3 extends over 15 amino acids. V lost 5 bases to trimming and J lost 6 bases; unmatched junction nucleotides: 10.

The chain recombines TRBV11-2 with TRBJ1-2; unclear D gene. The CDR3 contains 18 residues. V was pared by 0 bases and J by 1 base, with 18 bases between. Germline V gene lookup returns CDR1 SGHAT and CDR2 FQNNGV. For the CDR3, the DNA is TGTGCCAGCAGCTTAGATTTAAATGTGTCGGTTAATAACTATGGCTACACCTTC. Translation gives CASSLDLNVSVNNYGYTF.

Details on this clone: The identical CDR3 is also encoded by other nucleotide sequences in the sample. The gene calls are TRBV5-1 and TRBJ1-1; D is uncertain. The CDR3 covers 13 residues. Germline V lookup: CDR1 SGHRS, CDR2 YFSETQ. Trimming pared 0 bases from V and 2 bases from J, leaving 5 bases between. The CDR3 sequence is CASSLGGNTEAFF. CDR3 DNA: TGCGCCAGCAGCTTGGGTGGCAACACTGAAGCTTTCTTT.

The chain recombines TRBV7-2 with TRBJ1-5; possible D gene TRBD1, 6 bases. The V and J ends lost 1 base and 4 bases respectively, with 8 bases between them. Germline assignment: CDR1 SGHTA and CDR2 FQGNSA. This CDR3 comprises 14 residues. The DNA for the CDR3 is TGTGCCAGCAGCTTAGGGACAGTTAATCAGCCCCAGCATTTT. The encoded protein is CASSLGTVNQPQHF.

The CDR3 protein is CASSLGTGEDGYTF. DNA for the CDR3: TGCGCCAGCAGCTTAGGGACAGGGGAGGATGGCTACACCTTC. The chain is built from TRBV5-1 and TRBJ1-2, with TRBD1 identical over 10 bases. With V trimmed by 2 bases and J by 6 bases, 4 bases remained unmatched. The CDR3 spans 14 residues. Germline V lookup: CDR1 SGHRS, CDR2 YFSETQ.

V and J are TRBV5-1 and TRBJ1-1; D not resolved. Trimming removed 5 bases from V and 1 base from J, with 12 bases in between. The CDR3 contains 14 residues. Germline lookup yields CDR1 SGHRS and CDR2 YFSETQ. The DNA of the CDR3 is TGCGCCAGCAGTTTTGGGGAGAGGAACACTGAAGCTTTCTTT. It encodes CASSFGERNTEAFF.

This chain uses TRBV9 with TRBJ1-2; D may be TRBD1 (5 bases). There are 13 residues in the CDR3. CDR1 is SGDLS, CDR2 YYNGEE, per germline. V dropped 4 bases and J dropped 13 bases, with 20 bases sitting between them. The CDR3 DNA reads TGTGCCAGCAGCCGGGACGGAGCCTGGGCGTCCACCTTC. Translation: CASSRDGAWASTF. The full variable domain, completed using reference TRBV9 and TRBJ1-2, is DSGVTQTPKHLITATGQRVTLRCSPRSGDLSVYWYQQSLDQGLQFLIQYYNGEERAKGNILERFSAQQFPDLHSELNLSSLELGDSALYFCASSRDGAWASTFGSGTRLTVV.

CDR3: CASSDRDSYEQYF. Here the CDR3 DNA reads TGTGCCAGTAGTGACCGGGACAGCTACGAGCAGTACTTC. The rearrangement links TRBV19 to TRBJ2-7; 7 bases agree with TRBD1. CDR1 and CDR2 (germline): LNHDA, SQIVND (reference sequence). This CDR3 contains 13 residues. With V trimmed by 5 bases and J by 3 bases, 4 bases remained unmatched.

The rearrangement joins TRBV7-9 to TRBJ1-6; D remains ambiguous. Looked up from germline, CDR1 is SEHNR and CDR2 is FQNEAQ (reference sequence). The CDR3 contains 17 residues. Trimming left V 2 bases short and J 0 bases short, with 11 bases between. CDR3 nucleotide sequence: TGTGCCAGCAGCTTAAGTCCGGGTAGCTCCTATAATTCACCCCTCCACTTT. Translation gives CASSLSPGSSYNSPLHF. The whole variable domain, filled in from reference TRBV7-9 and TRBJ1-6, reads DTGVSQNPRHKITKRGQNVTFRCDPISEHNRLYWYRQTLGQGPEFLTYFQNEAQLEKSRLLSDRFSAERPKGSFSTLEIQRTEQGDSAMYLCASSLSPGSSYNSPLHFGNGTRLTVT.

This clone has only a few counts. The chain employs TRBV19 and TRBJ1-2; possibly TRBD1 for D (5 bases). The V end was cut by 4 bases, the J end by 2 bases, with 14 bases between. The CDR3 has 15 residues. Germline CDR1 is LNHDA and CDR2 is SQIVND (reference sequence). In DNA form, the CDR3 reads TGTGCCAGTAGTACCAAGACAGACACAAACTATGGCTACACCTTC. Amino acids: CASSTKTDTNYGYTF. The entire variable domain, with the rest obtained from reference TRBV19 and TRBJ1-2, is as follows: DGGITQSPKYLFRKEGQNVTLSCEQNLNHDAMYWYRQDPGQGLRLIYYSQIVNDFQKGDIAEGYSVSREKKESFPLTVTSAQKNPTAFYLCASSTKTDTNYGYTFGSGTRLTVV.

The chain couples TRBV11-2 to TRBJ1-4; possible D gene TRBD1, 5 bases. The CDR3 extends over 14 amino acids. Looked up from germline, CDR1 is SGHAT and CDR2 is FQNNGV. V was pared by 2 bases and J by 12 bases, with 16 bases between. The CDR3 coding sequence is TGTGCCAGCAGCTTAATTCTCCGGGGCCGGGAACTGTTTTTT. Encoded protein: CASSLILRGRELFF.

In its sample, this clone was seen once. In this CDR3 the conserved last residue, phenylalanine or tryptophan, is missing, so a read error is likely. It is unclear where the CDR3 begins or ends on the DNA, so no DNA is shown, and the CDR3 is as TCRdb lists it. V is TRBV23-1 and J is TRBJ1-2. TRBV23-1 is flagged as an ORF with uncertain function. The CDR3 length equals 13 residues, ends included. The CDR3 is CASSHRTKGVEGI.

This chain links TRBV7-2 with TRBJ1-2, with 10 bases fitting TRBD1. J lost 5 bases, V lost 5 bases, and 8 bases had no gene match. CDR3 size: 15 residues. The germline gives CDR1 SGHTA, CDR2 FQGNSA. The CDR3 loop reads CASSPRTGGGYGYTF. CDR3 DNA sequence: TGTGCCAGCAGCCCCCGGACAGGGGGAGGATATGGCTACACCTTC.

V usage is TRBV28 and J usage is TRBJ1-4; no reliable D call. The CDR3 loop spans 14 amino acids. Looked up from germline, CDR1 is MDHEN and CDR2 is SYDVKM. Trimming pared 10 bases from V and 3 bases from J, leaving 15 bases between. The CDR3 sequence: CATFKGGANEKLFF. CDR3 sequence (DNA): TGTGCCACCTTCAAGGGAGGAGCTAATGAAAAACTGTTTTTT.

The chain couples TRBV15 to TRBJ1-5; weak D call: TRBD1 (6 bases). V lost 1 base and J 4 bases, leaving 11 bases between the germline ends. Germline lookup yields CDR1 LNHNV and CDR2 YYDKDF (reference sequence). This CDR3 is 15 amino acids long. The CDR3 sequence: CATSRGGRGNQPQHF. The CDR3 region has the DNA TGTGCCACCAGCAGAGGAGGCAGGGGTAATCAGCCCCAGCATTTT. Supplemented by reference TRBV15 and TRBJ1-5, the full variable domain reads DAMVIQNPRYQVTQFGKPVTLSCSQTLNHNVMYWYQQKSSQAPKLLFHYYDKDFNNEADTPDNFQSRRPNTSFCFLDIRSPGLGDTAMYLCATSRGGRGNQPQHFGDGTRLSIL.

This chain connects TRBV6-5 to TRBJ1-1; D is unclear. The V end lost 5 bases, the J end lost 0 bases, and 13 bases lay between the germline ends. Per the germline V gene, CDR1 is MNHEY and CDR2 is SVGAGI. This CDR3 has 15 amino acids. The CDR3 protein is CASSQLDTMNTEAFF. CDR3 bases: TGTGCCAGCAGTCAGTTAGACACAATGAACACTGAAGCTTTCTTT.

The chain joins TRBV27 to TRBJ2-4; D is possibly TRBD1 (5 bases). The germline V gene encodes CDR1 MNHEY and CDR2 SMNVEV (reference sequence). CDR3 length equals 15 residues. The V gene lost 3 bases and the J gene lost 2 bases, with 11 bases spanning the gap. The CDR3 reads CASSFRVESKNIQYF. CDR3 bases: TGTGCCAGCAGTTTCAGGGTTGAGTCCAAAAACATTCAGTACTTC.

The chain is built from TRBV5-1 and TRBJ2-1; possibly TRBD1 or TRBD2 for D (5 bases each). Trimming removed 3 bases at V and 0 bases at J, with 13 bases between. There are 16 residues in the CDR3. The germline CDR1 and CDR2 sequences are SGHRS and YFSETQ. The CDR3 sequence: CASSWDQASSYNEQFF. CDR3 coding DNA: TGCGCCAGCAGCTGGGACCAAGCCAGCTCCTACAATGAGCAGTTCTTC.

The rearrangement uses TRBV10-3 and TRBJ2-3; TRBD2 matches 16 bases. Germline trimming cut 3 bases from V and 1 base from J; bases unmatched to any gene: 19. Germline CDR1 reads ENHRY; CDR2 reads SYGVKD. The CDR3 runs 23 residues. The CDR3 region has the DNA TGTGCCATCAGTGATAGGGGACTAGCGGGGGGGGAAACCCGCCGGCCCCGCACAGATACGCAGTATTTT. This encodes CAISDRGLAGGETRRPRTDTQYF.

The CDR3 DNA is TGTGCCAGCAGATCAGGGACAGGGTCGACAAACACCATATATTTT. Amino acid sequence: CASRSGTGSTNTIYF. The chain combines TRBV7-2 with TRBJ1-3; 9 bases are shared with TRBD1. Germline values: CDR1 SGHTA, CDR2 FQGNSA. CDR3 length equals 15 residues. Unmatched junction bases numbered 9, after V lost 6 bases and J lost 6 bases.

In DNA, the CDR3 is TGTGCCAGCAGCCAAGACTCTAGCGGGAGCTCCTACGAGCAGTACTTC. Translation gives CASSQDSSGSSYEQYF. The chain uses TRBV3-1 (or the pseudogene TRBV3-2) and TRBJ2-7; 10 bases are a match to TRBD2. This CDR3 is built from 16 residues. From germline, CDR1 is LGHDT and CDR2 YNNKEL (reference sequence). Losses at the gene ends were 0 bases for V and 0 bases for J; bases not matched to a gene: 2.

V and J are TRBV18 and TRBJ1-5; TRBD1 might be the D (6 bases). The germline V and J ends were trimmed by 5 bases and 1 base, with 9 bases remaining between them. CDR3 length equals 14 residues. Germline CDR1 reads KGHSH; CDR2 reads LQKENI. CDR3 loop: CASSKDRSNQPQHF. The CDR3 bases are TGTGCCAGCTCAAAAGACAGGAGCAATCAGCCCCAGCATTTT.

This chain uses TRBV2 with TRBJ1-6; D not resolved. Looked up from germline, CDR1 is SNHLY and CDR2 is FYNNEI. V was cut by 6 bases and J by 7 bases, with 10 bases left in between. The CDR3 spans 13 residues. In DNA form, the CDR3 reads TGTGCCAGCAGCCAGAGCCAGAATTCACCCCTCCACTTT. This codes for CASSQSQNSPLHF.

The chain employs TRBV28 and TRBJ1-2, with D unclear. The CDR3 covers 12 residues. Germline loops: CDR1 MDHEN, CDR2 SYDVKM. V was trimmed by 1 base and J by 6 bases, leaving 6 bases between them. In nucleotides, the CDR3 is TGTGCCAGCAGTTTATCCCTGAATGGCTACACCTTC. This codes for CASSLSLNGYTF.

This sequence joins TRBV4-1 and TRBJ2-7; tentative D call: TRBD1 (6 bases). Germline V gene data show CDR1 as MGHRA and CDR2 as YSYEKL. V dropped 3 bases and J dropped 10 bases, with 16 bases sitting between them. CDR3 size: 13 residues. CDR3: CASSQAGTGLQYF. As DNA, the CDR3 is TGCGCCAGCAGCCAGGCGGGTACAGGGCTCCAGTACTTC.

This sequence joins TRBV4-3 and TRBJ1-3; D not certain. Germline V gene lookup returns CDR1 LGHNA and CDR2 YSLEER. This CDR3 comprises 14 residues. V gave up 0 bases and J gave up 5 bases, with 8 bases separating them. The CDR3 DNA is TGCGCCAGCAGCCAAGATTCTAGCCGAAACACCATATATTTT. Protein sequence: CASSQDSSRNTIYF.

V usage is TRBV19 and J usage is TRBJ2-5; tentative D call: TRBD1 (5 bases). The CDR3 has 13 residues. Germline values: CDR1 LNHDA, CDR2 SQIVND (reference sequence). V was trimmed by 7 bases and J by 0 bases, leaving 9 bases between them. The DNA for the CDR3 is TGTGCCAGTAAAGGGGTAAACCAAGAGACCCAGTACTTC. Its protein is CASKGVNQETQYF.

This rearrangement joins TRBV9 to TRBJ1-3; D may be TRBD1 (5 bases). Germline V gives CDR1 SGDLS, CDR2 YYNGEE. The CDR3 totals 17 residues. Trimming cost V 2 bases and J 0 bases, with 15 bases left between them. The CDR3 protein is CASSVAAGTLSGNTIYF. As DNA, the CDR3 is TGTGCCAGCAGCGTGGCCGCCGGGACTCTCTCTGGAAACACCATATATTTT.